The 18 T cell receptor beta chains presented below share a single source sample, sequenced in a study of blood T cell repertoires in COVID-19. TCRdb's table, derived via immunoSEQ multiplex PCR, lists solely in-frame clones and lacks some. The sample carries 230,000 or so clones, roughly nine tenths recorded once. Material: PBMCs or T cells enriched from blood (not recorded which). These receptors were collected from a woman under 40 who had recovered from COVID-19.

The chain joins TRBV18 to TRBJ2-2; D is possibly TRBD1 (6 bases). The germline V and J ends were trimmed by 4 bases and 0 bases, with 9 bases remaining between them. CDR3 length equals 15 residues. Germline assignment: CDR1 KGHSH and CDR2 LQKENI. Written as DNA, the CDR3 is TGTGCCAGCTCACAAGGGACATCGAACACCGGGGAGCTGTTTTTT. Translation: CASSQGTSNTGELFF.

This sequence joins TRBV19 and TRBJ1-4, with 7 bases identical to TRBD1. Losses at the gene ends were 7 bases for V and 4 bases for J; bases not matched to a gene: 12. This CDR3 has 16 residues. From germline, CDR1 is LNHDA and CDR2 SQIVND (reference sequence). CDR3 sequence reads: CASTPGVDRSNEKLFF. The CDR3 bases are TGTGCCAGTACCCCCGGGGTGGACAGGAGTAATGAAAAACTGTTTTTT.

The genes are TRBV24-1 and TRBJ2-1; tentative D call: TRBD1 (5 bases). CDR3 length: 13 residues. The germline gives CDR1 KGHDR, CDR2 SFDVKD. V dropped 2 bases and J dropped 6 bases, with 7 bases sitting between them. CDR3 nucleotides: TGTGCCACCAGTGATTCCAGGGTCAATGAGCAGTTCTTC. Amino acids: CATSDSRVNEQFF.

CDR3 sequence reads: CASSHRGDTEAFF. Here the CDR3 DNA reads TGTGCCAGCAGCCACAGGGGAGACACTGAAGCTTTCTTT. The rearrangement joins TRBV3-1 (or the pseudogene TRBV3-2) to TRBJ1-1; TRBD1 might be the D (6 bases). CDR1 LGHDT and CDR2 YNNKEL come from the germline V gene (reference sequence). Trimming cost V 3 bases and J 3 bases, with 8 bases left between them. This CDR3 is built from 13 residues.

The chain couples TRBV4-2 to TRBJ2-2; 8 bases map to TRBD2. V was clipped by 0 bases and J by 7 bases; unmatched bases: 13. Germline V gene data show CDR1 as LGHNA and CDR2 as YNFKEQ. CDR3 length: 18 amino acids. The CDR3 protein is CASSQDFPGTSRGGELFF. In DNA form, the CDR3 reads TGTGCCAGCAGCCAAGACTTCCCGGGGACTAGTCGGGGCGGGGAGCTGTTTTTT.

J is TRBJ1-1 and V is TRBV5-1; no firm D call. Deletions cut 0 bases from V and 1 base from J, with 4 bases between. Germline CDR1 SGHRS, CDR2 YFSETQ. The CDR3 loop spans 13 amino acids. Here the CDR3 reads CASSLAKNTEAFF. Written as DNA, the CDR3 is TGCGCCAGCAGCTTGGCAAAGAACACTGAAGCTTTCTTT.

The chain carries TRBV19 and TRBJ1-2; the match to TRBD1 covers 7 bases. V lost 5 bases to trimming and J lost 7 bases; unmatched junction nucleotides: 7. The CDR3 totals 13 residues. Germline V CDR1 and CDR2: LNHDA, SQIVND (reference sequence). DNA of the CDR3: TGTGCCAGTAGTGCAGACAGGGTACGTGGCTACACCTTC. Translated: CASSADRVRGYTF.

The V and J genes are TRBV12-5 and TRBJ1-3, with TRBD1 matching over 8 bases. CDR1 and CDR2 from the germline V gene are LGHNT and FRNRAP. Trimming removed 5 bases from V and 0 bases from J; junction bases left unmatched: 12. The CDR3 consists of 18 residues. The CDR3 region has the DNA TGTGCTAGTGGTAAGACAGGGGCTTCCACCGGCTCTGGAAACACCATATATTTT. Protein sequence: CASGKTGASTGSGNTIYF.

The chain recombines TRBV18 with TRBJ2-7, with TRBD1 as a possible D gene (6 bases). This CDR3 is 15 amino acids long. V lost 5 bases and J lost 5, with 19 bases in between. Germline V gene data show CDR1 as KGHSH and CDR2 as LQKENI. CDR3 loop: CASSVLQGSFHEQYF. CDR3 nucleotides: TGTGCCAGCTCAGTATTACAGGGCAGTTTCCACGAGCAGTACTTC.

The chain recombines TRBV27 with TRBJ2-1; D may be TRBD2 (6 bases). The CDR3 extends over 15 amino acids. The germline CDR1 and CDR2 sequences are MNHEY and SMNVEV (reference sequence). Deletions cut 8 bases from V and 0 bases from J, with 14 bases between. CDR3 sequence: CASFTSGDSYNEQFF. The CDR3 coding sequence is TGTGCCAGCTTTACCTCGGGGGACTCCTACAATGAGCAGTTCTTC.

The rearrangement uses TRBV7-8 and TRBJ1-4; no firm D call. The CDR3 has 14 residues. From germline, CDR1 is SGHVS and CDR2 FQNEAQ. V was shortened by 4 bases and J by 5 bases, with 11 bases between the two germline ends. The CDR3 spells CASSSRPRNEKLFF. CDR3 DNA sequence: TGTGCCAGCAGCTCGAGACCGAGGAATGAAAAACTGTTTTTT.

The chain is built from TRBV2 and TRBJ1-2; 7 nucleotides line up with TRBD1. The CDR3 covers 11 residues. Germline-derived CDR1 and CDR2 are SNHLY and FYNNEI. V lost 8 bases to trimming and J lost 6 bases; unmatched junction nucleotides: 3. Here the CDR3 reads CASRDRDGYTF. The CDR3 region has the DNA TGTGCCAGCCGAGACAGGGATGGCTACACCTTC.

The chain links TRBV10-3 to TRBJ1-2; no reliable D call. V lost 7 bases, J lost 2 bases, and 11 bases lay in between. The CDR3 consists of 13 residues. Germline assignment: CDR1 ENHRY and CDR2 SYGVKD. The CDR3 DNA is TGTGCCATCAACCGGGAGCTAAACTATGGCTACACCTTC. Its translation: CAINRELNYGYTF.

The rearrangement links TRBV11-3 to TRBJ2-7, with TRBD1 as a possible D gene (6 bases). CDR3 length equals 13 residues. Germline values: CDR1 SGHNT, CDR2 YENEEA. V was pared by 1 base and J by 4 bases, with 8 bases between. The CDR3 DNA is TGTGCCAGCAGCTTAGGGGGGCAATACGAGCAGTACTTC. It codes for CASSLGGQYEQYF.

The CDR3 sequence is CASSQQGATGNTIYF. CDR3 nucleotides: TGTGCCAGCAGCCAACAGGGGGCAACTGGAAACACCATATATTTT. V and J are TRBV14 and TRBJ1-3; the match to TRBD1 covers 8 bases. The ends lost 2 bases at V and 2 bases at J; junction bases unmatched: 2. Germline CDR1 is SGHDN and CDR2 is FVKESK. The CDR3 is 15 residues long.

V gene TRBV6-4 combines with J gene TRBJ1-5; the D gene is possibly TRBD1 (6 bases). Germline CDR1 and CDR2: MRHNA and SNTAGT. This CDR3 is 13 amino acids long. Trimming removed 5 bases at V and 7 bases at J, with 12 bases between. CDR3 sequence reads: CASSHREGQPQHF. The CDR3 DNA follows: TGTGCCAGCAGTCACAGGGAGGGACAGCCCCAGCATTTT.

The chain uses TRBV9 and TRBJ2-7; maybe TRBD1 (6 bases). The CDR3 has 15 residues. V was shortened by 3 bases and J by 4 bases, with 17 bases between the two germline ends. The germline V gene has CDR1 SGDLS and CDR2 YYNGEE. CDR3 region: CASSEPETGKYEQYF. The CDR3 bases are TGTGCCAGCAGCGAGCCCGAAACAGGGAAGTACGAGCAGTACTTC.

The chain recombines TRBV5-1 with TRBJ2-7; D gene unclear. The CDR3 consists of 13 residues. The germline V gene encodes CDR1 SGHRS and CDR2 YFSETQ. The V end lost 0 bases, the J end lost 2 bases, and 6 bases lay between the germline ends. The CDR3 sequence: CASSLDHTYEQYF. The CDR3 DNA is TGCGCCAGCAGCTTGGACCACACCTACGAGCAGTACTTC. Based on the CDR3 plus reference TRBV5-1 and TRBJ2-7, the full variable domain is KAGVTQTPRYLIKTRGQQVTLSCSPISGHRSVSWYQQTPGQGLQFLFEYFSETQRNKGNFPGRFSGRQFSNSRSEMNVSTLELGDSALYLCASSLDHTYEQYFGPGTRLTVT.